Given below is one TCR beta chain in context. This receptor's antigen is unknown. There are no base qualities to consult, and no much larger clone falls within one base. The same CDR3 also results from other DNA sequences found in this sample. The sample belongs to a study of blood T cell repertoires in COVID-19 (dated by TCRdb to the early 2020s). Some background on the complete study: Samples covering the acute and convalescent phases of COVID-19 were provided by collaborators in the United States, Italy and Spain. The samples were drawn from two sources: the first 160 participants of the ongoing ImmuneRACE study, and approximately 1,300 subjects contributed by 6 global collaborators. Subjects who had been exposed to COVID-19, were actively infected with it, or had recovered from it provided the deeply sampled blood TCRbeta repertoires that made up the dataset. Where available, HLA class I and class II types were taken from metadata supplied by the sample provider and were not determined by assay-based typing. Nearly every sample came with metadata listing a de-identified subject ID, COVID-19 status, age in years and sex. A freely available public database, intended as a resource for researchers studying the immune response to SARS-CoV-2, is where the repertoires were released. The prospective study material was composed of cDNA or gDNA derived from T cells, B-cell-depleted T cells, or PBMCs. What the research found in general, with its limitations: Clinical and demographic metadata were provided uncurated, with the amount varying by source and participant.

V is pared back by 0 bases and J by 3 bases, with 6 bases lying between the germline termini. The germline V gene sets CDR1 to SGHRS and CDR2 to YFSETQ. Its CDR3 holds 14 amino acids, cysteine through phenylalanine. The read is trimmed to its CDR3 DNA, 42 bases read in frame from base 1. Each collaborating institution followed its own protocols to collect whole blood in K2EDTA tubes. Collaborator samples were shipped for TCRbeta analysis as frozen whole blood, isolated PBMCs, or DNA extracted from either sample type. The immunoSEQ Assay, a bias-controlled multiplex PCR, was used to amplify TCRbeta CDR3 regions from genomic DNA. The source study handled its data this way. Nucleated cell counts per sample were estimated from amplification of reference gene primers within the assay. Sequence reads were collapsed and filtered to measure the absolute abundance of every unique TCRbeta CDR3 rearrangement. For each sample, productive Simpson clonality was calculated as the square root of Simpson's diversity index across productive rearrangements. TCRdb limited this immuneACCESS table to in-frame rearrangements with V and J called. A share of clones is missing; checked studies link under half to unresolved V genes, and the rest is unexplained. V, J and clone size are those of that table, while D and trimming were read from the DNA. The sample data list roughly 160,000 clones, and roughly 70% of these were observed just once. The biggest ten clones account for about 3% of the sample.

This receptor was taken from a woman of 80 years or more with acute or convalescent COVID-19. Sequencing used peripheral blood. The rearranged chain carries TRBV5-1 and TRBJ1-4; TRBD1 is a possible D gene, resting on 5 matching bases. At the DNA level, the sequence is TGCGCCAGCAGCTTGGAAGGGGCTAATGAAAAACTGTTTTTT. Translated, this gives CASSLEGANEKLFF.